One sample yielded the 10 T cell receptor beta chains listed below, sequenced in a study of blood T cells in healthy people across ages. A second PCR, run for about 7 to 11 cycles, used a sample-barcoded 5' primer plus a J-beta primer mix. TCRdb re-derived calls from the 5' RACE reads in MiXCR, one entry per CDR3 protein. The sample lists about 640,000 distinct CDR3 sequences, 45% to 65% occurring once. The specimen sequenced was blood. These receptors came from a man between 60 and 75 years old in good health.

The chain uses TRBV5-1 and TRBJ1-2; D perhaps matches TRBD1 (6 bases). The CDR3 is 15 residues long. CDR1 is SGHRS and CDR2 is YFSETQ in the germline V gene. V lost 1 base and J lost 8, with 18 bases in between. The CDR3 region has the DNA TGCGCCAGCAGCTTGAGAGCAGGGGACCGATCCGGCTACACCTTC. Translation gives CASSLRAGDRSGYTF.

The gene calls are TRBV29-1 and TRBJ2-6; D is possibly TRBD1 (6 bases). V was pared by 6 bases and J by 0 bases, with 12 bases between. This CDR3 comprises 15 residues. Germline loops: CDR1 SQVTM, CDR2 ANQGSEA. The CDR3 sequence is CSVIQGSSGANVLTF. For the CDR3, the DNA is TGCAGCGTAATACAGGGTTCCTCTGGGGCCAACGTCCTGACTTTC. Together with reference TRBV29-1 and TRBJ2-6, the CDR3 gives the full variable domain: SAVISQKPSRDICQRGTSLTIQCQVDSQVTMMFWYRQQPGQSLTLIATANQGSEATYESGFVIDKFPISRPNLTFSTLTVSNMSPEDSSIYLCSVIQGSSGANVLTFGAGSRLTVL.

The rearrangement joins TRBV28 to TRBJ1-6; D gene unclear. The CDR3 consists of 11 residues. V dropped 7 bases and J dropped 7 bases, with 5 bases sitting between them. Germline-derived CDR1 and CDR2 are MDHEN and SYDVKM. The CDR3 nucleotides are TGTGCCAGCACCAGGAATTCACCCCTCCACTTT. Translation gives CASTRNSPLHF.

This clonotype was counted a few times. The rearrangement joins TRBV29-1 to TRBJ2-5, with 11 bases aligning to TRBD2. V trimming: 2 bases; J trimming: 3 bases; junction bases outside the gene matches: 5. CDR3 length: 15 amino acids. Per germline, CDR1 SQVTM and CDR2 ANQGSEA. The CDR3 loop reads CSVESTGLAEETQYF. The CDR3 DNA follows: TGCAGCGTTGAATCTACGGGACTAGCGGAAGAGACCCAGTACTTC.

This clonotype showed up just a few times. The chain combines TRBV7-9 with TRBJ2-7; D may match TRBD1 or TRBD2 (5 bases each). V was clipped by 0 bases and J by 3 bases, with 15 bases between them. This CDR3 has 16 amino acids. Germline V gives CDR1 SEHNR, CDR2 FQNEAQ (reference sequence). Written as DNA, the CDR3 is TGTGCCAGCAGCTTAGCAACCGGGACGCGGAGCTACGAGCAGTACTTC. Protein: CASSLATGTRSYEQYF.

A few counts support this clonotype. The J gene is TRBJ2-1, the V gene TRBV24-1; D is possibly TRBD2 (7 bases). The CDR3 is made up of 14 amino acids. Per germline, CDR1 KGHDR and CDR2 SFDVKD. V gave up 2 bases and J gave up 6 bases, with 10 bases separating them. The CDR3 DNA follows: TGTGCCACCAGTGATTACAGGGAGGGCAATGAGCAGTTCTTC. This encodes CATSDYREGNEQFF.

The V and J genes are TRBV18 and TRBJ2-4, with a tentative D call TRBD1 (7 bases). The J call may be faulty, since TRBJ2-7 better matches the DNA end. CDR1 and CDR2 from the germline V gene are KGHSH and LQKENI. This CDR3 is 13 amino acids long. Here the CDR3 reads CASSAGGPNEQYF. In DNA, the CDR3 is TGTGCCAGCTCGGCAGGGGGGCCCAACGAGCAGTACTTC.

The chain uses TRBV12-3 or TRBV12-4 and TRBJ1-2; D gene uncertain. CDR3 size: 14 residues. Trimming shortened V by 2 bases and J by 8 bases, and 15 bases separated the two germline ends. The chain's CDR3 is CASSLFGPGLGYTF. The CDR3, as DNA: TGTGCCAGCAGTTTATTCGGCCCGGGTCTCGGCTACACCTTC.

The J gene is TRBJ2-7, the V gene TRBV4-1, with D unresolved. The germline CDR1 and CDR2 sequences are MGHRA and YSYEKL. The CDR3 totals 14 residues. Between the trimmed V and J ends, which lost 2 bases and 0 bases, there was a span of 8 bases. As DNA, the CDR3 is TGCGCCAGCAGCCAACCCGGGCTCTCCTACGAGCAGTACTTC. This translates into CASSQPGLSYEQYF.

In regard to this clonotype: Because the CDR3's place on the DNA is in doubt, the DNA is left out and the CDR3 is given as listed by TCRdb. The CDR3 loop is CASSSSIGGEQYF. The rearrangement links TRBV27 to TRBJ2-4; the table's D call, TRBD1, has no DNA check behind it. The CDR3 is 13 residues long, counting both termini. Germline CDR1 reads MNHEY; CDR2 reads SMNVEV (reference sequence).